The clone carrying this TCR beta chain was observed a few times. The sample is drawn from a study of cytomegalovirus exposure and HLA in healthy donors. Germline V gene sequence: CDR1 MNHEY, CDR2 SMNVEV (reference sequence). V was clipped by 4 bases and J by 7 bases, with 14 bases between them. The CDR3 is made up of 14 amino acids. Researchers ran the PCR with 60 Vbeta and 13 Jbeta primers. The table came from immunoSEQ multiplex PCR; TCRdb's copy has only in-frame clones and leaves some out. The sample has some 190,000 clones, 70% to 80% seen once; the top ten hold about 1.5%. The chain is built from TRBV27 and TRBJ2-1, with D maybe TRBD1 (7 bases). The sequenced sample was PBMCs. This clonotype was sampled from a man aged 18 to 30 in good health and CMV-seronegative. The CDR3 loop reads CASSSLPGGNEQFF. In DNA, the CDR3 is TGTGCCAGCAGTTCTTTACCAGGGGGGAATGAGCAGTTCTTC.